This T cell receptor beta chain was sequenced in a study of long-term antiretroviral therapy in people with HIV. The run of the v3.0 immunoSEQ assay was at survey level. Sequencing of each sample targeted roughly 35,000-55,000 T-cell genomes. Generated by immunoSEQ multiplex PCR, the TCRdb table keeps only in-frame clones and is missing some. The sample holds some 13,000 clones, around 80% seen once. The CDR3 runs to 13 residues. Germline assignment: CDR1 SGHAT and CDR2 FQNNGV. The V and J ends lost 5 bases and 10 bases respectively, with 14 bases between them. The sequence was collected from a man aged 45 to 65 with HIV. The chain employs TRBV11-2 and TRBJ2-2; TRBD2 is a possible D gene (5 bases). The sample was unsorted PBMCs, taken 8 to 8.5 years after starting antiretroviral therapy. The CDR3 here is CASSPAAAVELFF. CDR3 DNA sequence: TGTGCCAGCAGCCCCGCCGCAGCGGTGGAGCTGTTTTTT.